The clone carrying this T cell receptor beta chain was observed a handful of times. Its cognate antigen is unknown. Based on clinical symptoms, serum thyroxine and TRAb, thyroid ultrasound and orbital computed tomography, diagnoses were reached. Germline lookup yields CDR1 SEHNR and CDR2 FQNEAQ (reference sequence). V shed 7 bases, J shed 2 bases, and the junction held 8 bases outside the gene matches. This CDR3 is built from 15 residues. This sample is part of a study of T cells in Graves' hyperthyroidism and ophthalmopathy. Study-wide findings and caveats: Blood also showed most of the thyroid clonotypes that were expanded above 0.001.

TCR beta CDR3 regions were amplified from RNA transcripts. The TCR CDR3 was amplified in a first-round RT-PCR using the HTBI primer set. From the multiplex PCR reads, TCRdb called clonotypes with MiXCR, one entry per CDR3 protein. Of about 270,000 distinct CDR3 sequences listed, over 20% are singletons. The sequence was obtained from a man younger than 40 with Graves' ophthalmopathy. Sequenced material: blood. The chain couples TRBV7-9 to TRBJ2-3, with 8 bases matching TRBD2. This CDR3 is CASTHVLAATDTQYF. CDR3 nucleotides: TGTGCCAGCACCCACGTACTAGCGGCCACAGATACGCAGTATTTT.